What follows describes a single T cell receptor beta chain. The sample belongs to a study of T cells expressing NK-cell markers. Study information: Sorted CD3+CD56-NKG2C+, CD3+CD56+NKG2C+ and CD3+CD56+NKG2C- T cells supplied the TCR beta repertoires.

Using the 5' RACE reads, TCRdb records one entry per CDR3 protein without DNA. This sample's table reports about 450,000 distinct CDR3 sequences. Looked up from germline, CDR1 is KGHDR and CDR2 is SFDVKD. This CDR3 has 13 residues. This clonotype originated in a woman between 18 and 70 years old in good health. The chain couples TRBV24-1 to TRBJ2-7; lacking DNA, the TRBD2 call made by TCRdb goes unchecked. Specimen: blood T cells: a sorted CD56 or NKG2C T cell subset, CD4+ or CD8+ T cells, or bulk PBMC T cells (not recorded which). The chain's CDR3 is CAARTSGRDEQYF.